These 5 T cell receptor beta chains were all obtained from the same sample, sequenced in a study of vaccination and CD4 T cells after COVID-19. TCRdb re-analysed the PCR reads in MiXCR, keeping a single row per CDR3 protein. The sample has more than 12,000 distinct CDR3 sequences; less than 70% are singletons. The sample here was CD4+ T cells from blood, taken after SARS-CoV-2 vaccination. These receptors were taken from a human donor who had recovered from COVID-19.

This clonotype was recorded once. The CDR3: CSATRTSGSTDTQYF. As DNA, the CDR3 is TGCAGTGCTACCCGAACTAGCGGGAGTACAGATACGCAGTATTTT. J is TRBJ2-3 and V is TRBV20-1; 11 bases align to TRBD2. CDR3 size: 15 residues. Germline loops: CDR1 DFQATT, CDR2 SNEGSKA (reference sequence). V gave up 4 bases and J gave up 3 bases; unmatched junction bases: 6.

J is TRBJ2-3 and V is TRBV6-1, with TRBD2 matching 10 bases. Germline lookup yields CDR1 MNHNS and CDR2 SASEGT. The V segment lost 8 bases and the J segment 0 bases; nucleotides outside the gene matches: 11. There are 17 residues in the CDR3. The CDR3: CASDNSGRWGSTDTQYF. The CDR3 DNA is TGTGCCAGCGATAATAGCGGGAGGTGGGGTAGCACAGATACGCAGTATTTT.

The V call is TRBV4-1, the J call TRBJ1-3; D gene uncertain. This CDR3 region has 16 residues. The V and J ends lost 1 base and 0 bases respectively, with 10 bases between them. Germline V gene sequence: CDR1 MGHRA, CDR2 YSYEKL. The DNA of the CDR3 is TGCGCCAGCAGCCAAGGCCCTGGGAACTCTGGAAACACCATATATTTT. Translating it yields CASSQGPGNSGNTIYF.

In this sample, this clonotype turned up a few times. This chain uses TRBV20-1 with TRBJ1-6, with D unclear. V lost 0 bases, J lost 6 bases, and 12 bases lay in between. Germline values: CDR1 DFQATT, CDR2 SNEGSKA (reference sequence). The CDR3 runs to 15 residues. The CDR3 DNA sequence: TGCAGTGCTAGAGAGGGCAGAGCTTTTAATTCACCCCTCCACTTT. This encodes CSAREGRAFNSPLHF.

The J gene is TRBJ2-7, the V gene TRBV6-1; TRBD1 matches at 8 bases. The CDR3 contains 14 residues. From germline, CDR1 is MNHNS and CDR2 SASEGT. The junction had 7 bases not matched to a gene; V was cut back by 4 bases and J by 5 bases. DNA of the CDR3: TGTGCCAGCAGTGCCCCAGGGGGCGTTCACGAGCAGTACTTC. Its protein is CASSAPGGVHEQYF.